Below are 26 T cell receptor beta chains sequenced from a single sample in a study of CD8+ T cells in alopecia areata. cDNA reverse transcribed from extracted RNA served as the sequencing template. TCRdb's table, derived via immunoSEQ multiplex PCR, lists solely in-frame clones and lacks some. This table holds some 200,000 clones, approximately 56% found once. Treatment indicated: oral pan-JAK inhibitor, 5-10 mg twice daily. The material sequenced was CD4+ T cells sorted from blood, taken at week 4, from a patient treated with tofacitinib. The receptors come from a human donor with alopecia areata.

The chain employs TRBV10-3 and TRBJ2-6; no clear D gene. The CDR3 has 17 amino acids. Germline CDR1 and CDR2: ENHRY and SYGVKD. V was clipped by 0 bases and J by 0 bases, with 9 bases between them. The CDR3 reads CAISESRDLSGANVLTF. CDR3 sequence (DNA): TGTGCCATCAGTGAGTCAAGGGATCTCTCTGGGGCCAACGTCCTGACTTTC.

The J gene is TRBJ1-4, the V gene TRBV30; 7 bases are shared with TRBD1. Germline V gives CDR1 GTSNPN, CDR2 SVGIG (reference sequence). The ends lost 1 base at V and 4 bases at J; junction bases unmatched: 3. This CDR3 contains 14 residues. CDR3 residues: CAWSADRSNEKLFF. The CDR3, as DNA: TGTGCCTGGAGTGCGGACAGGAGTAATGAAAAACTGTTTTTT.

The table lists this clone with a few counts. The J gene is TRBJ2-4, the V gene TRBV20-1; no reliable D call. Trimming left V 5 bases short and J 9 bases short, with 11 bases between. CDR1 is DFQATT and CDR2 is SNEGSKA in the germline V gene (reference sequence). This CDR3 region has 11 residues. CDR3 coding DNA: TGCAGTGCTGGGTTAATGGGCATTCAGTACTTC. Translation gives CSAGLMGIQYF.

The chain links TRBV6-5 to TRBJ1-1; 7 bases align to TRBD1. Germline CDR1 and CDR2: MNHEY and SVGAGI. The CDR3 has 14 amino acids. The V segment lost 5 bases and the J segment 4 bases; nucleotides outside the gene matches: 7. CDR3 sequence reads: CASSGWDRSTEAFF. CDR3 nucleotide sequence: TGTGCCAGCAGTGGTTGGGACAGATCCACTGAAGCTTTCTTT.

The chain joins TRBV25-1 to TRBJ2-6, with no clear D. Trimming left V 6 bases short and J 4 bases short, with 10 bases between. The CDR3 length is 14 residues. Germline V gene lookup returns CDR1 MGHDK and CDR2 SYGVNS. This chain's CDR3 is CASSLSRGANVLTF. CDR3 nucleotides: TGTGCCAGCAGCCTTTCGAGGGGGGCCAACGTCCTGACTTTC.

The count of this clone is one. The J gene is TRBJ1-6, the V gene TRBV14, with a weak D call TRBD1 (5 bases). This CDR3 has 14 residues. Trimming took 4 bases from V and 8 from J, leaving 12 bases between them. The germline gives CDR1 SGHDN, CDR2 FVKESK. The CDR3 spells CASSRGQTDSPLHF. The CDR3 coding sequence is TGTGCCAGCAGCCGGGGCCAGACGGATTCACCCCTCCACTTT. Full variable domain (rest looked up from reference TRBV14 and TRBJ1-6): EAGVTQFPSHSVIEKGQTVTLRCDPISGHDNLYWYRRVMGKEIKFLLHFVKESKQDESGMPNNRFLAERTGGTYSTLKVQPAELEDSGVYFCASSRGQTDSPLHFGNGTRLTVT.

The genes are TRBV20-1 and TRBJ2-1, with D unresolved. Germline loops: CDR1 DFQATT, CDR2 SNEGSKA (reference sequence). The CDR3 is 11 amino acids. Trimming took off 6 bases at V and 1 base at J, with 4 bases between the two ends. The CDR3 coding sequence is TGCAGTGCGTTGTCCTACAATGAGCAGTTCTTC. Translating it yields CSALSYNEQFF.

This sequence joins TRBV15 and TRBJ2-7; 10 positions agree with TRBD1. The germline gives CDR1 LNHNV, CDR2 YYDKDF (reference sequence). Germline trimming cut 3 bases from V and 2 bases from J; bases unmatched to any gene: 4. The CDR3 totals 15 residues. CDR3 region: CATSRAGTGAYEQYF. The CDR3 DNA reads TGTGCCACCAGCAGGGCCGGGACAGGGGCCTACGAGCAGTACTTC.

The chain employs TRBV7-2 and TRBJ2-6; 7 positions match TRBD1. There are 18 residues in the CDR3. Germline V lookup: CDR1 SGHTA, CDR2 FQGNSA. J gave up 3 bases and V 3 bases, and 11 bases lay outside the gene matches. The DNA of the CDR3 is TGTGCCAGCAGCTTCGAGTTGGACAGGAGGTATGGGGCCAACGTCCTGACTTTC. Its protein product is CASSFELDRRYGANVLTF.

The chain employs TRBV6-5 and TRBJ1-2, with D possibly being TRBD1 (6 bases). The ends were cut back, 6 bases at V and 4 bases at J, with 15 bases in the middle. From germline, CDR1 is MNHEY and CDR2 SVGAGI. This CDR3 is built from 14 residues. The DNA of the CDR3 is TGTGCCAGCAGAGAGAACAGGGAGGGCTATGGCTACACCTTC. This codes for CASRENREGYGYTF.

The rearrangement links TRBV25-1 to TRBJ2-7; TRBD1 agrees at 9 bases. CDR3 length equals 13 residues. Germline trimming cut 8 bases from V and 5 bases from J; bases unmatched to any gene: 7. Germline V lookup: CDR1 MGHDK, CDR2 SYGVNS. Written as DNA, the CDR3 is TGTGCCAGCGGGGACAGGGACTGGAACGAGCAGTACTTC. This sequence encodes CASGDRDWNEQYF.

The chain is built from TRBV25-1 and TRBJ1-2; no clear D gene. The CDR3 contains 12 residues. The ends were cut back, 2 bases at V and 5 bases at J, with 6 bases in the middle. In germline, CDR1 is MGHDK, CDR2 SYGVNS. This CDR3 reads CASSERQYGYTF. The DNA of the CDR3 is TGTGCCAGCAGTGAACGGCAGTATGGCTACACCTTC.

The genes are TRBV2 and TRBJ1-5; D perhaps matches TRBD1 (6 bases). Germline CDR1 SNHLY, CDR2 FYNNEI. The V gene lost 5 bases and the J gene lost 2 bases, with 13 bases spanning the gap. This CDR3 is 15 amino acids long. DNA of the CDR3: TGTGCCAGCAGTTACAGGGATTGGGGCAATCAGCCCCAGCATTTT. Translation gives CASSYRDWGNQPQHF.

The chain carries TRBV5-1 and TRBJ1-4; TRBD1 might be the D (5 bases). This CDR3 region has 14 residues. The V end was cut by 0 bases, the J end by 4 bases, with 7 bases between. Looked up from germline, CDR1 is SGHRS and CDR2 is YFSETQ. The CDR3 coding sequence is TGCGCCAGCAGCTTGGGACAGCTTAATGAAAAACTGTTTTTT. Its protein is CASSLGQLNEKLFF.

The gene calls are TRBV2 and TRBJ1-1; D is possibly TRBD1 (6 bases). V was shortened by 6 bases and J by 1 base, with 12 bases between the two germline ends. CDR1 and CDR2 (germline): SNHLY, FYNNEI. The CDR3 covers 14 residues. The CDR3 spells CASRNRERNTEAFF. CDR3 DNA: TGTGCCAGCAGGAACAGGGAGAGGAACACTGAAGCTTTCTTT.

J is TRBJ2-5 and V is TRBV6-5; D tentatively fits TRBD1 or TRBD2 (5 bases each). Germline CDR1 reads MNHEY; CDR2 reads SVGAGI. CDR3 length: 11 amino acids. Trimming stripped 5 bases from V and 9 bases from J, with 10 bases between. The CDR3 coding sequence is TGTGCCAGCAGTGAGGGACCTTCCCAGTACTTC. It encodes CASSEGPSQYF.

This clone appeared a few times. This chain uses TRBV30 with TRBJ2-7; the D gene is possibly TRBD2 (5 bases). The CDR3 sequence is 12 residues long. Trimming pared 2 bases from V and 6 bases from J, leaving 11 bases between. Germline CDR1 GTSNPN, CDR2 SVGIG (reference sequence). The CDR3 spells CAWSPQGSEQYF. CDR3 nucleotide sequence: TGTGCCTGGAGTCCCCAAGGGAGCGAGCAGTACTTC.

This clone was recorded a few times. The rearrangement uses TRBV4-1 and TRBJ1-6; tentative D call: TRBD1 (6 bases). V shed 8 bases and J shed 12 bases, with 17 bases lying between them. Germline CDR1 reads MGHRA; CDR2 reads YSYEKL. The CDR3 loop spans 13 amino acids. The CDR3 protein is CASGIQGPQPLHF. The CDR3 region has the DNA TGCGCCAGCGGAATACAGGGTCCCCAACCCCTCCACTTT.

This clone was picked up a small number of times. This chain connects TRBV5-1 to TRBJ2-1, with D uncertain. Germline lookup yields CDR1 SGHRS and CDR2 YFSETQ. The CDR3 runs 11 residues. The V gene lost 3 bases and the J gene lost 6 bases, with 4 bases spanning the gap. For the CDR3, the DNA is TGCGCCAGCAGCTGGAGCAATGAGCAGTTCTTC. It codes for CASSWSNEQFF.

The rearrangement joins TRBV4-3 to TRBJ1-4; 9 nucleotides agree with TRBD1. Germline loops: CDR1 LGHNA, CDR2 YSLEER. J was trimmed by 5 bases and V by 0 bases; bases with no gene match: 1. This CDR3 comprises 15 residues. The CDR3 DNA reads as TGCGCCAGCAGCCAAGAGGGGACAGGGAATGAAAAACTGTTTTTT. Translated: CASSQEGTGNEKLFF.

This chain uses TRBV7-2 with TRBJ1-5; D perhaps matches TRBD1 (5 bases). The CDR3 loop spans 13 amino acids. Trimming removed 5 bases from V and 6 bases from J, with 11 bases in between. Germline V CDR1 and CDR2: SGHTA, FQGNSA. The CDR3 bases are TGTGCCAGCAGCCCTGGGACCGCTCAGCCCCAGCATTTT. Translated, it gives CASSPGTAQPQHF.

V gene TRBV30 combines with J gene TRBJ2-3; D uncertain. Trimming stripped 0 bases from V and 7 bases from J, with 14 bases between. CDR3 size: 14 residues. Per germline, CDR1 GTSNPN and CDR2 SVGIG (reference sequence). CDR3 DNA sequence: TGTGCCTGGAGTGTAGTGCGCCAAGGGAATACGCAGTATTTT. Residues: CAWSVVRQGNTQYF.

The gene calls are TRBV18 and TRBJ1-6; D is possibly TRBD1 (6 bases). CDR3 size: 16 residues. V was shortened by 6 bases and J by 10 bases, with 22 bases between the two germline ends. CDR1 KGHSH and CDR2 LQKENI come from the germline V gene. Here the CDR3 reads CASSSDRPLLSSPLHF. In nucleotides, the CDR3 is TGTGCCAGCTCGTCAGACAGGCCCCTACTGTCGTCACCCCTCCACTTT.

The chain is built from TRBV29-1 and TRBJ2-1, with 8 bases matching TRBD1. V trimming: 3 bases; J trimming: 4 bases; junction bases outside the gene matches: 8. This CDR3 has 15 amino acids. Per the germline V gene, CDR1 is SQVTM and CDR2 is ANQGSEA. The CDR3 region is CSVEASGGWYNEQFF. In DNA, the CDR3 is TGCAGCGTTGAGGCTTCAGGGGGCTGGTACAATGAGCAGTTCTTC.

Concerning this clone: The same CDR3 arises from other DNA sequences in this sample as well. V and J are TRBV18 and TRBJ2-5, with unresolved D. CDR1 is KGHSH and CDR2 is LQKENI in the germline V gene. V was trimmed by 3 bases and J by 5 bases, leaving 4 bases between them. The CDR3 length is 11 residues. Here the CDR3 DNA reads TGTGCCAGCTCACCGGGGGAGACCCAGTACTTC. It yields the protein CASSPGETQYF.

V usage is TRBV7-2 and J usage is TRBJ1-2, with unresolved D. The CDR3 has 13 residues. In germline, CDR1 is SGHTA, CDR2 FQGNSA. V was shortened by 1 base and J by 2 bases, with 5 bases between the two germline ends. The CDR3 nucleotides are TGTGCCAGCAGCTTAGTACAGAACTATGGCTACACCTTC. It is translated as CASSLVQNYGYTF.